This T cell receptor (beta chain) comes out of a study of T-cell reconstitution after alpha-beta-depleted transplantation in children. A library of TCRbeta sequences, prepared with unique molecular identifiers, was generated. Via MiXCR, TCRdb re-called the PCR reads, giving one row per CDR3 protein. The sample includes 300,000 or so distinct CDR3 sequences, about 10% seen only once; the top ten take 10%. The CDR3 sequence is 14 residues long. V shed 1 base, J shed 7 bases, and the junction held 4 bases outside the gene matches. CDR1 and CDR2 (germline): SGHVS, FQNEAQ. The starting material was PBMCs from the stem cell graft donor, obtained from the stem cell graft. The receptor's source is a human donor who donated a stem cell graft to a child with SCID. This chain connects TRBV7-8 to TRBJ1-1; 9 bases align to TRBD1. In DNA, the CDR3 is TGTGCCAGCAGCTTAGGTGGACAGGGGATTGAAGCTTTCTTT. Translated: CASSLGGQGIEAFF.